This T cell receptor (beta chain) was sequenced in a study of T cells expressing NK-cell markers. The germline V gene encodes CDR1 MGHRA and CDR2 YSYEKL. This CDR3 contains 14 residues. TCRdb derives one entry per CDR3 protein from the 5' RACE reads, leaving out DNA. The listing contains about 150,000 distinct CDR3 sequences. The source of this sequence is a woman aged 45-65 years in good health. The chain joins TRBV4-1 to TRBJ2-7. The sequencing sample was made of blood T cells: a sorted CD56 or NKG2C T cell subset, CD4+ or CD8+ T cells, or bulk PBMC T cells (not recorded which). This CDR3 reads CASAQAYPSYEQYF.